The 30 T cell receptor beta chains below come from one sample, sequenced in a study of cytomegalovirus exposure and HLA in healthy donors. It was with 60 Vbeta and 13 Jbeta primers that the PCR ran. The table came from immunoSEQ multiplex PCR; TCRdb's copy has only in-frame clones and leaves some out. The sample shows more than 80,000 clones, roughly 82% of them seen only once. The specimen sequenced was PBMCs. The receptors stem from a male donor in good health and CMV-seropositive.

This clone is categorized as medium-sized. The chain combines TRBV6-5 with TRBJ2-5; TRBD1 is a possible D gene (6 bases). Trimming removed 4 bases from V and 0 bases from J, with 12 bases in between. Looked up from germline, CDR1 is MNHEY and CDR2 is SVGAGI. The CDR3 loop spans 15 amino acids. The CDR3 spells CASSFGQKYQETQYF. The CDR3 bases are TGTGCCAGCAGTTTCGGACAGAAGTACCAAGAGACCCAGTACTTC.

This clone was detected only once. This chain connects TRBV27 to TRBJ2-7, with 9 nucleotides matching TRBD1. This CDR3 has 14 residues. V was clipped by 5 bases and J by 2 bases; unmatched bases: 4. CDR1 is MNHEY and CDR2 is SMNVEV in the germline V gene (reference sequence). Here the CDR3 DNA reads TGTGCCAGCAGTCTAACAGGGGGCGCCTACGAGCAGTACTTC. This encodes CASSLTGGAYEQYF.

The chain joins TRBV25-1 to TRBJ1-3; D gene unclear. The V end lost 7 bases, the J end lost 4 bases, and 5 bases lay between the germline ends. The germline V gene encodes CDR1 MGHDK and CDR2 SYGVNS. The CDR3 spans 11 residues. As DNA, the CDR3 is TGTGCCAGCAACATCGGAAACACCATATATTTT. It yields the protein CASNIGNTIYF.

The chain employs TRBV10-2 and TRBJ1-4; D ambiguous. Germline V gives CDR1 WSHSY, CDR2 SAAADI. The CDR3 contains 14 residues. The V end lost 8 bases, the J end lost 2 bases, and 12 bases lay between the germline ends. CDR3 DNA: TGCGCCAGCGGCCGGGGAGGCACTAATGAAAAACTGTTTTTT. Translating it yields CASGRGGTNEKLFF.

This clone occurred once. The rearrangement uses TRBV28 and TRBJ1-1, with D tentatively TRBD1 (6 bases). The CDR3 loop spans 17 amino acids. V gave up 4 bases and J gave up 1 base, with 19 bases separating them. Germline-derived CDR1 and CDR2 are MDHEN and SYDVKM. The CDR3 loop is CASSSQAIGQRNTEAFF. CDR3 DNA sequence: TGTGCCAGCAGTTCCCAAGCGATAGGACAGAGGAACACTGAAGCTTTCTTT. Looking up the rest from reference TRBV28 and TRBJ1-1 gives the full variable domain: DVKVTQSSRYLVKRTGEKVFLECVQDMDHENMFWYRQDPGLGLRLIYFSYDVKMKEKGDIPEGYSVSREKKERFSLILESASTNQTSMYLCASSSQAIGQRNTEAFFGQGTRLTVV.

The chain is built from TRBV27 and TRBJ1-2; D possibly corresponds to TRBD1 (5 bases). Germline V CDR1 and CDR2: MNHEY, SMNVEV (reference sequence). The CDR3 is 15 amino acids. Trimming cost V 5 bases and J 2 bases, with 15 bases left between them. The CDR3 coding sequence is TGTGCCAGCAGTCCGCGGGGGGGGTTGAACTATGGCTACACCTTC. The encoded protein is CASSPRGGLNYGYTF.

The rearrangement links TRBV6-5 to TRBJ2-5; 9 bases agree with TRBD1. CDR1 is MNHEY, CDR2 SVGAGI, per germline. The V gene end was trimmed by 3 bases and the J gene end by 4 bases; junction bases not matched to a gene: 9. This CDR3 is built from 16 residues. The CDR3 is CASSYSMGQGRETQYF. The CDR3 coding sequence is TGTGCCAGCAGTTATTCGATGGGACAGGGAAGAGAGACCCAGTACTTC.

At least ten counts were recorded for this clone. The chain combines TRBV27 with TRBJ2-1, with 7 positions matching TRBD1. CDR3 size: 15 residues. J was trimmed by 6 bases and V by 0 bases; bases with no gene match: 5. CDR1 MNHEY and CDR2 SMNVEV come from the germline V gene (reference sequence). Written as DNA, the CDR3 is TGTGCCAGCAGTTTATCCCCGACAGGGATCAATGAGCAGTTCTTC. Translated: CASSLSPTGINEQFF.

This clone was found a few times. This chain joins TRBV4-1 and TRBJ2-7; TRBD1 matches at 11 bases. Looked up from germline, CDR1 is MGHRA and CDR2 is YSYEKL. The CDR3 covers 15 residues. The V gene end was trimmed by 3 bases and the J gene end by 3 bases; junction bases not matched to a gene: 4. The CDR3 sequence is CASSQTGTGGYEQYF. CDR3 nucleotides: TGCGCCAGCAGCCAGACCGGGACAGGGGGCTACGAGCAGTACTTC.

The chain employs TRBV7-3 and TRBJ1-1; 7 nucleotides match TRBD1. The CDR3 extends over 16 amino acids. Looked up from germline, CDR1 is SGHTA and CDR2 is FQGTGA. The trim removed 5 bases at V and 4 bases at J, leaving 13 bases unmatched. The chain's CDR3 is CASSRGTVTSGTEAFF. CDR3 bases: TGTGCCAGCAGCCGCGGGACAGTGACTTCGGGCACTGAAGCTTTCTTT. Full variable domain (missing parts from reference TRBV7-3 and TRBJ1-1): GAGVSQTPSNKVTEKGKYVELRCDPISGHTALYWYRQSLGQGPEFLIYFQGTGAADDSGLPNDRFFAVRPEGSVSTLKIQRTERGDSAVYLCASSRGTVTSGTEAFFGQGTRLTVV.

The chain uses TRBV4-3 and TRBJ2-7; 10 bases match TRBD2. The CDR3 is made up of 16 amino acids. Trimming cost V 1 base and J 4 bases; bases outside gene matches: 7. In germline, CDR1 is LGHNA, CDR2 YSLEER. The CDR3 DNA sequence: TGCGCCAGCAGCCAAGGCCGGCTAGCGGGAGCTTACGAGCAGTACTTC. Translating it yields CASSQGRLAGAYEQYF.

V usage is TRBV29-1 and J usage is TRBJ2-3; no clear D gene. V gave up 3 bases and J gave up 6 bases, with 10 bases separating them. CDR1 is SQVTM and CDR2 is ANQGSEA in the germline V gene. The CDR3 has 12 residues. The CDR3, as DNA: TGCAGCGTTGAGGTGGGCCGGGATACGCAGTATTTT. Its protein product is CSVEVGRDTQYF.

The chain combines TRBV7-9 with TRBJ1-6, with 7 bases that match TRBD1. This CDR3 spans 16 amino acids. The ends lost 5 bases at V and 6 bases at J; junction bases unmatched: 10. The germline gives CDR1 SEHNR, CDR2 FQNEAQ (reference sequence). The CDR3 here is CASSPAGRGPNSPLHF. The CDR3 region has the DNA TGTGCCAGCAGCCCTGCCGGGAGGGGGCCTAATTCACCCCTCCACTTT.

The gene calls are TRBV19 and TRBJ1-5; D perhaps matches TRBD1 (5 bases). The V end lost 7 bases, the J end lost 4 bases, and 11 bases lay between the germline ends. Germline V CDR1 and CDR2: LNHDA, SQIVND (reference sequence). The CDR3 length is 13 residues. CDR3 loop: CASKLSGNQPQHF. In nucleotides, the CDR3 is TGTGCCAGTAAACTATCAGGGAATCAGCCCCAGCATTTT.

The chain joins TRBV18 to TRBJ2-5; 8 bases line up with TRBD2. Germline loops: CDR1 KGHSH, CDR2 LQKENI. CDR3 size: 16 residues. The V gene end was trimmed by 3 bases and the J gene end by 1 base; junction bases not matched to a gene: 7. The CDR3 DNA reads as TGTGCCAGCTCACCTCTCCAGCGGGGGTCCCAAGAGACCCAGTACTTC. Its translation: CASSPLQRGSQETQYF.

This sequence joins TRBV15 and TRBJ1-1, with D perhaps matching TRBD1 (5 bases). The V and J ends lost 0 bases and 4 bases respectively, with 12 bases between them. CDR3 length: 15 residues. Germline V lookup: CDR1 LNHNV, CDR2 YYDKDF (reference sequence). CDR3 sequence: CATSRDPRGLTEAFF. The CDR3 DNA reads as TGTGCCACCAGCAGAGATCCAAGGGGTCTCACTGAAGCTTTCTTT.

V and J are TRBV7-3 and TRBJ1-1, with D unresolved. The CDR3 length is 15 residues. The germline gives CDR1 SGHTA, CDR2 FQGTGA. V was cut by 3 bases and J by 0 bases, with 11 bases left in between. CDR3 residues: CASSFSRVMNTEAFF. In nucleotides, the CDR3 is TGTGCCAGCAGCTTCTCGAGGGTTATGAACACTGAAGCTTTCTTT.

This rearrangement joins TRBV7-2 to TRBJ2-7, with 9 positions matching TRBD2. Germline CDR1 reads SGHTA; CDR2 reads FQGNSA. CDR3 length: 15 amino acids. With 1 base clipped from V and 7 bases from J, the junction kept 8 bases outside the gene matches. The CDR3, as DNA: TGTGCCAGCAGCTTAGGGAAAGCGGGGGGCCGGGAGCAGTACTTC. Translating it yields CASSLGKAGGREQYF.

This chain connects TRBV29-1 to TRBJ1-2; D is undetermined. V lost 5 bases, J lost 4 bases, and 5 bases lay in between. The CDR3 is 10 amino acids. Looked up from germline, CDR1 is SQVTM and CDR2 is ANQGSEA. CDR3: CSVRGYGYTF. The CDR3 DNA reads TGCAGCGTTCGGGGCTATGGCTACACCTTC. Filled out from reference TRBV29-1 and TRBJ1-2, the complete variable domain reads SAVISQKPSRDICQRGTSLTIQCQVDSQVTMMFWYRQQPGQSLTLIATANQGSEATYESGFVIDKFPISRPNLTFSTLTVSNMSPEDSSIYLCSVRGYGYTFGSGTRLTVV.

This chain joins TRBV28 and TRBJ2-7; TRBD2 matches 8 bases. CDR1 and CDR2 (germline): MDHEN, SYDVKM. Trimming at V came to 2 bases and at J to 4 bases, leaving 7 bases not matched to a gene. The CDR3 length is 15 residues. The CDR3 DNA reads TGTGCCAGCAGTTTAGCGGGAGGCCTAATTTACGAGCAGTACTTC. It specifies CASSLAGGLIYEQYF. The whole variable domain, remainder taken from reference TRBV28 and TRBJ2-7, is DVKVTQSSRYLVKRTGEKVFLECVQDMDHENMFWYRQDPGLGLRLIYFSYDVKMKEKGDIPEGYSVSREKKERFSLILESASTNQTSMYLCASSLAGGLIYEQYFGPGTRLTVT.

The CDR3 spells CASSYSRGEAAGELFF. CDR3 sequence (DNA): TGTGCCAGCAGTTACTCCCGGGGAGAGGCGGCCGGGGAGCTGTTTTTT. The chain uses TRBV6-5 and TRBJ2-2; D is possibly TRBD2 (5 bases). Germline values: CDR1 MNHEY, CDR2 SVGAGI. The germline V and J ends were trimmed by 0 bases and 6 bases, with 14 bases remaining between them. The CDR3 extends over 16 amino acids.

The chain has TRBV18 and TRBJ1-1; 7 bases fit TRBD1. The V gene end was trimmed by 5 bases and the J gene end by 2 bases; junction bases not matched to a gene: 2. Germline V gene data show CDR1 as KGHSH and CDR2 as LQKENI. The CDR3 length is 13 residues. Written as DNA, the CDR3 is TGTGCCAGCTCAGGGACAGCCAACACTGAAGCTTTCTTT. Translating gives CASSGTANTEAFF.

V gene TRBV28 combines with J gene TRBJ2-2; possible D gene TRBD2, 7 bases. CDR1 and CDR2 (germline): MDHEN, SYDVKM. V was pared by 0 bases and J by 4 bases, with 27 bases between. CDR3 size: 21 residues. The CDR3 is CASSLWGGRLSPSSSTGELFF. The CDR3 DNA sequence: TGTGCCAGCAGTTTATGGGGGGGGCGCTTGTCACCCTCCTCGAGCACCGGGGAGCTGTTTTTT.

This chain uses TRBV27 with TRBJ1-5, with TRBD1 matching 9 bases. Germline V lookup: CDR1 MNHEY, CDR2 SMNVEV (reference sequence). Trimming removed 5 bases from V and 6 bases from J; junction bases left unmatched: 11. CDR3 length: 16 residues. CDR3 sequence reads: CASSPMDRGKSQPQHF. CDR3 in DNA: TGTGCCAGCAGTCCTATGGACAGGGGAAAGAGTCAGCCCCAGCATTTT.

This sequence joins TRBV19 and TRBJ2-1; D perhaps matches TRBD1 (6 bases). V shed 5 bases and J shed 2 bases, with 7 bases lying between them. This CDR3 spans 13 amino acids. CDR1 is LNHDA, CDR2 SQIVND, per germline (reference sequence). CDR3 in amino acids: CASSRDTYNEQFF. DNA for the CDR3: TGTGCCAGTAGTCGGGACACCTACAATGAGCAGTTCTTC.

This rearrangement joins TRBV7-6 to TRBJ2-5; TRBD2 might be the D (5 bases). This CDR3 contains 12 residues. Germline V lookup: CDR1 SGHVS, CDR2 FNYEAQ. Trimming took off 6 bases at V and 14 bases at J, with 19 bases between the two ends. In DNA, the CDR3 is TGTGCCAGCAGTTCAGAGGGTCCAGACGCCTACTTC. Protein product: CASSSEGPDAYF.

The chain's CDR3 is CASSLVQGASGYTF. CDR3 in DNA: TGCGCCAGCAGCTTGGTGCAGGGGGCGTCTGGCTACACCTTC. V is TRBV5-1 and J is TRBJ1-2, with 8 bases lining up with TRBD1. The J segment lost 7 bases and the V segment lost 0 bases, leaving 5 bases of the junction unmatched. Per the germline V gene, CDR1 is SGHRS and CDR2 is YFSETQ. This CDR3 is built from 14 residues. Full variable domain (rest looked up from reference TRBV5-1 and TRBJ1-2): KAGVTQTPRYLIKTRGQQVTLSCSPISGHRSVSWYQQTPGQGLQFLFEYFSETQRNKGNFPGRFSGRQFSNSRSEMNVSTLELGDSALYLCASSLVQGASGYTFGSGTRLTVV.

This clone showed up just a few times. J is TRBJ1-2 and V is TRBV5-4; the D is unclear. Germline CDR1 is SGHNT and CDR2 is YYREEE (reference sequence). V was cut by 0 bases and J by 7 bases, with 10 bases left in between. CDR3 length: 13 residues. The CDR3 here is CASSLALGRGYTF. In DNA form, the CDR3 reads TGTGCCAGCAGCTTGGCTCTGGGCCGTGGCTACACCTTC. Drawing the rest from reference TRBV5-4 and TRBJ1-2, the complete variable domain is ETGVTQSPTHLIKTRGQQVTLRCSSQSGHNTVSWYQQALGQGPQFIFQYYREEENGRGNFPPRFSGLQFPNYSSELNVNALELDDSALYLCASSLALGRGYTFGSGTRLTVV.

CDR3 sequence: CASSNGGQHNEQFF. CDR3 bases: TGTGCCAGCAGCAACGGGGGTCAACACAATGAGCAGTTCTTC. The rearrangement uses TRBV14 and TRBJ2-1, with a weak D call TRBD2 (6 bases). The CDR3 has 14 residues. Germline V gene lookup returns CDR1 SGHDN and CDR2 FVKESK. Trimming pared 5 bases from V and 5 bases from J, leaving 13 bases between.

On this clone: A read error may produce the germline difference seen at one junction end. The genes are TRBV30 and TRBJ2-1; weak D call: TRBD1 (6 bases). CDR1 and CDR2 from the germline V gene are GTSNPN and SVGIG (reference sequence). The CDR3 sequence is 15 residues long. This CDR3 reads CAWSVPGGSCNEQFF. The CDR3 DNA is TGTGCCTGGAGTGTACCTGGGGGCTCCTGCAATGAGCAGTTCTTC.